This is a list of T cell receptor beta chains from one sample in a study of blood T cell repertoires in COVID-19. Using immunoSEQ multiplex PCR, the repertoire was profiled, and TCRdb retains in-frame clones only, with some absent. Of approximately 220,000 clones listed, roughly 88% are singletons. The source material was peripheral blood. Receptor source: a man aged 40-49 years with acute or convalescent COVID-19. Each CDR3 is given with its conserved first and last residue.

v_gene: TRBV12-3/TRBV12-4; len: 13; CDR3aa: CASSRGVNQPQHF
v_gene: TRBV12-3/TRBV12-4; len: 12; CDR3aa: CASSLPPEPQHF
v_gene: TRBV4-3; len: 14; CDR3aa: CASSRGQGLNGYTF
v_gene: TRBV7-9; len: 14; CDR3aa: CASSLTEPRGGYTF
v_gene: TRBV7-9; len: 15; CDR3aa: CASSLTSGRLYEQYF
v_gene: TRBV19; len: 15; CDR3aa: CASSPRDRTLYGYTF
v_gene: TRBV25-1; len: 15; CDR3aa: CASSRDRGVDTEAFF
v_gene: TRBV28; len: 16; CDR3aa: CASSFSWDSPSYEQYF
v_gene: TRBV29-1; len: 15; CDR3aa: CSVTGGYSTNEKLFF
v_gene: TRBV6-6; len: 15; CDR3aa: CASRLQGYSNQPQHF
v_gene: TRBV4-1; len: 14; CDR3aa: CASSHPGTNYEQYF
v_gene: TRBV3-1/TRBV3-2; len: 17; CDR3aa: CASSRLRGGGPHTEAFF
v_gene: TRBV5-4; len: 18; CDR3aa: CASSGYTSGRDGTGELFF
v_gene: TRBV28; len: 14; CDR3aa: CASFGGAGVYEQYF
v_gene: TRBV27; len: 13; CDR3aa: CASSEQGRTEAFF
v_gene: TRBV5-1; len: 14; CDR3aa: CASSLVPGSTEAFF
v_gene: TRBV30; len: 14; CDR3aa: CAWSVWGGGETQYF
v_gene: TRBV19; len: 13; CDR3aa: CASSLRGTDPFYF
v_gene: TRBV29-1; len: 14; CDR3aa: CSVMDRGPSYEQYF
v_gene: TRBV18; len: 16; CDR3aa: CASSPPGQGVNSPLHF
v_gene: TRBV6-1; len: 14; CDR3aa: CASSEHGLGGGAFF
v_gene: TRBV24-1; len: 16; CDR3aa: CATSDDRGQGTGELFF
v_gene: TRBV30; len: 15; CDR3aa: CAWSPGQGAGQPQHF
v_gene: TRBV4-2; len: 15; CDR3aa: CASSPGGLKDRGYTF
v_gene: TRBV6-8; len: 15; CDR3aa: CASSYGLAGQETQYF
v_gene: TRBV7-2; len: 14; CDR3aa: CASSEQGALRIQYF